One and the same sample provided the 4 T cell receptor beta chains below, sequenced in a study of PD-L1 blockade in urothelial cancer (dated by TCRdb to 2015 to 2018). Library preparation employed the immunoSEQ multiplex PCR assay. TCRdb obtained this table from immuneACCESS and retained in-frame rearrangements with V and J assigned. These tables miss some clones; where compared with another copy, unresolved V genes account for less than half of the shortfall, and the remainder is unexplained. This sample gives about 71,000 clones in total; 85% to 90% of them show up just once. The ten top clones hold 3.4% of the sample. Specimen: PBMCs, collected around atezolizumab (anti-PD-L1) treatment. The source is a man in his 60s with urothelial cancer.

The chain combines TRBV25-1 with TRBJ2-7; D may be TRBD1 (5 bases). Trimming pared 8 bases from V and 3 bases from J, leaving 17 bases between. Germline loops: CDR1 MGHDK, CDR2 SYGVNS. This CDR3 contains 14 residues. CDR3 bases: TGTGCCAGCGGAGTTATAGGCCAGGGCTACGAGCAGTACTTC. Translation: CASGVIGQGYEQYF.

This clone appeared once. The chain is built from TRBV6-5 and TRBJ2-5; D perhaps matches TRBD1 (5 bases). V lost 2 bases and J 2 bases, leaving 6 bases between the germline ends. Germline CDR1 MNHEY, CDR2 SVGAGI. This CDR3 contains 13 residues. The CDR3 nucleotides are TGTGCCAGCAGTTACACAGGTCAAGAGACCCAGTACTTC. Translated, it gives CASSYTGQETQYF.

The chain links TRBV19 to TRBJ2-7, with 8 bases fitting TRBD1. J lost 1 base, V lost 6 bases, and 11 bases had no gene match. Germline V lookup: CDR1 LNHDA, CDR2 SQIVND (reference sequence). This CDR3 comprises 16 residues. The CDR3 loop is CASRNLRQGQSYEQYF. CDR3 bases: TGTGCCAGTAGAAACCTTAGACAGGGGCAATCCTACGAGCAGTACTTC.

The J gene is TRBJ2-1, the V gene TRBV6-6; 7 bases line up with TRBD1. CDR3 length: 16 amino acids. Per germline, CDR1 MNHNY and CDR2 SVGAGI (reference sequence). Trimming at V came to 5 bases and at J to 1 base, leaving 8 bases not matched to a gene. The CDR3 spells CASSPWTGGSYNEQFF. The CDR3, as DNA: TGTGCCAGCAGTCCCTGGACAGGCGGGTCCTACAATGAGCAGTTCTTC.